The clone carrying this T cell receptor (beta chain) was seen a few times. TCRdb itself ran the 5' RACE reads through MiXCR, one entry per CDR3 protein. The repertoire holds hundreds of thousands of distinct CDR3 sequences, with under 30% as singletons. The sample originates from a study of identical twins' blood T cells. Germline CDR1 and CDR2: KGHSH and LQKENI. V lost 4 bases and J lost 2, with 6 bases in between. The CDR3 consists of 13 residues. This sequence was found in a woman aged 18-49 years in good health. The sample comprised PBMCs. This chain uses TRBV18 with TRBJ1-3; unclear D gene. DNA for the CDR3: TGTGCCAGCTCACGCGAGGCTGGAAACACCATATATTTT. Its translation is CASSREAGNTIYF.